This TCR beta chain comes out of a study of shared clonotypes between healthy human individuals. The data were produced by immunoSEQ multiplex PCR, yet TCRdb's version contains in-frame clones alone and is incomplete. The sample shows a few million clones, approximately 96% of them seen only once. Naive CD4+ cells were CD45RA-selected; the remaining cells were memory. The sample holds one count of this clone. Germline V gene sequence: CDR1 SQVTM, CDR2 ANQGSEA. The V end was cut by 6 bases, the J end by 10 bases, with 15 bases between. This CDR3 has 11 residues. This chain connects TRBV29-1 to TRBJ1-1; D may be TRBD1 (6 bases). Sequencing was performed on naive CD4+ T cells sorted from blood. Subset defined: CD45RA+ positively selected. This clonotype was obtained from a man between 18 and 35 years old in good health. The CDR3 DNA is TGCAGCGTCCTACAGGGAGGGGTAGCTTTCTTT. Translated: CSVLQGGVAFF. Full variable domain (remainder filled in from reference TRBV29-1 and TRBJ1-1): SAVISQKPSRDICQRGTSLTIQCQVDSQVTMMFWYRQQPGQSLTLIATANQGSEATYESGFVIDKFPISRPNLTFSTLTVSNMSPEDSSIYLCSVLQGGVAFFGQGTRLTVV.